Each of the 18 T cell receptor beta chains below was sequenced from the same sample in a study of CD8+CD57+ T cells in acquired aplastic anemia. Whoever was chosen for sequencing had shown CD8+CD57+ cell expansion by flow cytometry. The TCR beta profiling, which covered VDJ combination and CDR3 sequence, was carried out using genomic DNA as the template. TCRdb recomputed calls from the reads with MiXCR, one row per CDR3 protein. The sample includes some 180,000 distinct CDR3 sequences, about 60% of them seen just once. The sample comprised sorted CD4+, CD8+, or CD8+CD57+ T cells (not recorded which) from PBMCs. The receptors originated from a human donor with aplastic anemia.

Many counts were recorded for this clonotype. V is TRBV2 and J is TRBJ2-5, with D perhaps TRBD1 or TRBD2 (5 bases each). Germline V gene lookup returns CDR1 SNHLY and CDR2 FYNNEI. Trimming shortened V by 8 bases and J by 3 bases, and 10 bases separated the two germline ends. This CDR3 is 12 amino acids long. The CDR3 sequence: CASLGTKETQYF. The CDR3 bases are TGTGCCAGCCTCGGGACGAAAGAGACCCAGTACTTC.

The gene calls are TRBV7-9 and TRBJ1-6; D not certain. The germline V and J ends were trimmed by 6 bases and 7 bases, with 13 bases remaining between them. This CDR3 region has 14 residues. Germline V gives CDR1 SEHNR, CDR2 FQNEAQ (reference sequence). The CDR3 region has the DNA TGTGCCAGCAGTGGTGAATCGCAAAATTCACCCCTCCACTTT. Translated, it gives CASSGESQNSPLHF.

The J gene is TRBJ2-4, the V gene TRBV7-2; 10 nucleotides match TRBD1. The CDR3 runs to 16 residues. Germline V gene lookup returns CDR1 SGHTA and CDR2 FQGNSA. Losses at the gene ends were 5 bases for V and 2 bases for J; bases not matched to a gene: 6. The chain's CDR3 is CASSRLTGGSKNIQYF. Written as DNA, the CDR3 is TGTGCCAGCAGCCGACTGACAGGGGGCTCCAAAAACATTCAGTACTTC.

This clonotype was detected a few times. The V call is TRBV7-2, the J call TRBJ2-3; no clear D. The CDR3 consists of 12 residues. CDR1 and CDR2 (germline): SGHTA, FQGNSA. V lost 5 bases, J lost 5 bases, and 8 bases lay in between. The CDR3 is CASSLVGDTQYF. CDR3 nucleotides: TGTGCCAGCAGCCTCGTGGGAGATACGCAGTATTTT.

Written as DNA, the CDR3 is TGTGCCACCAGTGATTCGGGGACGGACACTACCTGGCAGTACTTC. It translates to CATSDSGTDTTWQYF. The V call is TRBV24-1, the J call TRBJ2-7, with D perhaps being TRBD1 or TRBD2 (5 bases each). Trimming removed 2 bases at V and 9 bases at J, with 19 bases between. The CDR3 consists of 15 residues. Germline CDR1 is KGHDR and CDR2 is SFDVKD.

With regard to this clonotype: The junction does not match germline at one end; this may be a read error. The V gene is TRBV5-4, the J gene TRBJ2-1; a possible D gene is TRBD2 (6 bases). This CDR3 comprises 13 residues. CDR1 and CDR2 from the germline V gene are SGHNT and YYREEE (reference sequence). The CDR3 here is CASSSTDYDEQFF. DNA for the CDR3: TGTGCCAGCAGTTCGACGGACTACGATGAGCAGTTCTTC. Complete variable domain (other parts from reference TRBV5-4 and TRBJ2-1): ETGVTQSPTHLIKTRGQQVTLRCSSQSGHNTVSWYQQALGQGPQFIFQYYREEENGRGNFPPRFSGLQFPNYSSELNVNALELDDSALYLCASSSTDYDEQFFGPGTRLTVL.

In the case of this clonotype: A much larger clone is a single base away; this may be a read error. The CDR3 loop reads CASRPGQAYEQYF. Here the CDR3 DNA reads TGTGCCAGCAGACCGGGACAGGCCTACGAGCAGTACTTC. This chain joins TRBV6-2 or TRBV6-3 and TRBJ2-7, with TRBD1 matching 8 bases. The CDR3 totals 13 residues. V lost 6 bases and J lost 2; bases outside the gene matches: 3. CDR1 is MNHEY and CDR2 is SVGEGT in the germline V gene.

Here the CDR3 reads CASSYGGLSGETQYF. DNA for the CDR3: TGTGCCAGCAGTTACGGGGGATTATCGGGGGAGACCCAGTACTTC. V gene TRBV6-1 combines with J gene TRBJ2-5, with a possible D match to TRBD2 (6 bases). Trimming removed 5 bases at V and 5 bases at J, with 18 bases between. Germline CDR1 is MNHNS and CDR2 is SASEGT. The CDR3 has 15 amino acids.

The V call is TRBV14, the J call TRBJ2-7; D possibly corresponds to TRBD2 (6 bases). Germline CDR1 reads SGHDN; CDR2 reads FVKESK. The length of the CDR3 is 18 residues. V lost 5 bases and J lost 3, with 26 bases in between. The CDR3 DNA reads as TGTGCCAGCAGCTTAGCGCAAGTCCGACTAGGGACCGACTACGAGCAGTACTTC. Residues: CASSLAQVRLGTDYEQYF.

The CDR3 region is CATSDFGDTAGGRDTQYF. For the CDR3, the DNA is TGTGCCACCAGTGATTTCGGGGACACAGCGGGAGGGCGAGATACGCAGTATTTT. This sequence joins TRBV24-1 and TRBJ2-3, with TRBD2 matching 10 bases. The CDR3 length is 18 residues. In germline, CDR1 is KGHDR, CDR2 SFDVKD. V lost 1 base to trimming and J lost 5 bases; unmatched junction nucleotides: 11.

The chain employs TRBV11-2 and TRBJ1-6, with D tentatively TRBD1 (5 bases). The CDR3 runs 16 residues. Germline CDR1 and CDR2: SGHAT and FQNNGV. The V and J ends lost 5 bases and 10 bases respectively, with 21 bases between them. DNA of the CDR3: TGTGCCAGCAGCGCCGTCCAGGGCGTCAGGCTCTCACCCCTCCACTTT. This sequence encodes CASSAVQGVRLSPLHF.

The CDR3 reads CASSPRQGGGGYTF. In nucleotides, the CDR3 is TGTGCCAGCAGCCCCCGACAGGGTGGGGGTGGCTACACCTTC. The V and J genes are TRBV7-2 and TRBJ1-2; 7 nucleotides agree with TRBD1. This CDR3 comprises 14 residues. From germline, CDR1 is SGHTA and CDR2 FQGNSA. J gave up 7 bases and V 5 bases, and 10 bases lay outside the gene matches. Complete variable domain (other parts from reference TRBV7-2 and TRBJ1-2): GAGVSQSPSNKVTEKGKDVELRCDPISGHTALYWYRQSLGQGLEFLIYFQGNSAPDKSGLPSDRFSAERTGGSVSTLTIQRTQQEDSAVYLCASSPRQGGGGYTFGSGTRLTVV.

The V and J genes are TRBV7-6 and TRBJ2-7; TRBD2 might be the D (6 bases). This CDR3 is 15 amino acids long. Germline V gene sequence: CDR1 SGHVS, CDR2 FNYEAQ. The V gene lost 5 bases and the J gene lost 2 bases, with 16 bases spanning the gap. CDR3 amino acids: CASSPIGWGAYEQYF. CDR3 DNA sequence: TGTGCCAGCAGCCCCATCGGATGGGGGGCCTACGAGCAGTACTTC.

The chain links TRBV7-9 to TRBJ2-1; D call uncertain. V gave up 6 bases and J gave up 2 bases, with 14 bases separating them. In germline, CDR1 is SEHNR, CDR2 FQNEAQ (reference sequence). CDR3 length: 15 amino acids. The CDR3 bases are TGTGCCAGCAGTCTCCTAGTATCCACCTACAATGAGCAGTTCTTC. Amino acid sequence: CASSLLVSTYNEQFF.

With regard to this clonotype: Lacking the conserved final phenylalanine or tryptophan, this CDR3 likely reflects a read error. The V call is TRBV3-1, the J call TRBJ2-7; tentatively, D is TRBD2 (5 bases). Germline V lookup: CDR1 LGHDT, CDR2 YNNKEL (reference sequence). The length of the CDR3 is 16 residues. The V end was cut by 4 bases, the J end by 3 bases, with 19 bases between. The CDR3 nucleotides read TGTGCCAGCAGCCCCCGTTCCGGGAAACTGGGCTACGAGCAGTACCTC. Its translation: CASSPRSGKLGYEQYL.

The chain links TRBV29-1 to TRBJ1-2, with a weak D call TRBD1 (6 bases). Germline V gene sequence: CDR1 SQVTM, CDR2 ANQGSEA. This CDR3 spans 13 amino acids. Trimming stripped 3 bases from V and 5 bases from J, with 13 bases between. The CDR3, as DNA: TGCAGCGTTGAGAAGGAAACAGGGTATGGCTACACCTTC. The encoded protein is CSVEKETGYGYTF.

Turning to this clonotype: One end of the junction does not line up with germline, which may come from a read error. The CDR3 coding sequence is TGTGCCAGCAGCCCCGGACACCAGAACACTGAAGCTTACTTT. Protein product: CASSPGHQNTEAYF. The V gene is TRBV7-2, the J gene TRBJ1-1; TRBD1 is a possible D gene (5 bases). The CDR3 has 14 amino acids. CDR1 and CDR2 from the germline V gene are SGHTA and FQGNSA.

This chain joins TRBV20-1 and TRBJ1-3; the D gene is possibly TRBD1 (5 bases). Germline CDR1 DFQATT, CDR2 SNEGSKA (reference sequence). The CDR3 has 15 residues. The ends were cut back, 3 bases at V and 0 bases at J, with 12 bases in the middle. This chain's CDR3 is CSASEGTNSGNTIYF. The CDR3, as DNA: TGCAGTGCTAGTGAAGGGACCAACTCTGGAAACACCATATATTTT.